These 24 T cell receptor beta chains originate from one sample sequenced in a study of cytomegalovirus exposure and HLA in healthy donors. Primers for the PCR totalled 60 Vbeta and 13 Jbeta. The data were produced by immunoSEQ multiplex PCR, yet TCRdb's version contains in-frame clones alone and is incomplete. The sample carries 150,000 or so clones, more than 70% recorded once. Source material: PBMCs. The origin of the receptors is a woman aged 50 to 60 in good health and CMV-seropositive.

This clone was detected only a few times. The chain has TRBV29-1 and TRBJ2-5; TRBD2 aligns across 12 bases. Germline V CDR1 and CDR2: SQVTM, ANQGSEA. The CDR3 totals 13 residues. Trimming removed 5 bases from V and 5 bases from J; junction bases left unmatched: 3. As DNA, the CDR3 is TGCAGCGTTACTAGCGGGAGGAGGGAGACCCAGTACTTC. This translates into CSVTSGRRETQYF.

In its sample, this clone was seen a few times. This chain connects TRBV27 to TRBJ1-1, with 7 positions matching TRBD1. V gave up 5 bases and J gave up 5 bases; unmatched junction bases: 11. Looked up from germline, CDR1 is MNHEY and CDR2 is SMNVEV (reference sequence). The length of the CDR3 is 15 residues. The CDR3 bases are TGTGCCAGCAGTCGCGGACAGGCCACGCGAACTGAAGCTTTCTTT. Its translation: CASSRGQATRTEAFF.

The V and J genes are TRBV5-1 and TRBJ2-1; 11 bases match TRBD2. Germline V CDR1 and CDR2: SGHRS, YFSETQ. Losses at the gene ends were 2 bases for V and 10 bases for J; bases not matched to a gene: 8. The length of the CDR3 is 15 residues. Written as DNA, the CDR3 is TGCGCCAGCAGCTTTCAACTAGCGGGAGTGGGCGAGCAGTTCTTC. Protein: CASSFQLAGVGEQFF.

V usage is TRBV27 and J usage is TRBJ2-5, with TRBD1 as a possible D gene (5 bases). The CDR3 runs 15 residues. Trimming shortened V by 0 bases and J by 5 bases, and 13 bases separated the two germline ends. Germline CDR1 is MNHEY and CDR2 is SMNVEV (reference sequence). CDR3 sequence reads: CASSLSTAILETQYF. CDR3 in DNA: TGTGCCAGCAGTTTATCGACAGCCATTTTGGAGACCCAGTACTTC.

This clone was counted once. The chain recombines TRBV7-9 with TRBJ2-2, with D maybe TRBD2 (6 bases). Trimming left V 5 bases short and J 3 bases short, with 13 bases between. CDR1 is SEHNR and CDR2 is FQNEAQ in the germline V gene (reference sequence). This CDR3 spans 15 amino acids. In DNA, the CDR3 is TGTGCCAGCAGCCCAAGCGGGTGGGACACCGGGGAGCTGTTTTTT. The encoded protein is CASSPSGWDTGELFF. Complete variable domain (other parts from reference TRBV7-9 and TRBJ2-2): DTGVSQNPRHKITKRGQNVTFRCDPISEHNRLYWYRQTLGQGPEFLTYFQNEAQLEKSRLLSDRFSAERPKGSFSTLEIQRTEQGDSAMYLCASSPSGWDTGELFFGEGSRLTVL.

This clone was counted a few times. The chain links TRBV7-2 to TRBJ2-3, with D possibly matching TRBD2 (5 bases). Germline values: CDR1 SGHTA, CDR2 FQGNSA. Trimming removed 5 bases at V and 6 bases at J, with 18 bases between. CDR3 length equals 15 residues. The CDR3 sequence is CASSIGLLRPDTQYF. The CDR3 DNA sequence: TGTGCCAGCAGCATTGGACTCCTTCGCCCTGATACGCAGTATTTT. Drawing the rest from reference TRBV7-2 and TRBJ2-3, the complete variable domain is GAGVSQSPSNKVTEKGKDVELRCDPISGHTALYWYRQSLGQGLEFLIYFQGNSAPDKSGLPSDRFSAERTGGSVSTLTIQRTQQEDSAVYLCASSIGLLRPDTQYFGPGTRLTVL.

The V gene is TRBV7-2, the J gene TRBJ2-1; D ambiguous. The V end lost 7 bases, the J end lost 10 bases, and 11 bases lay between the germline ends. Germline-derived CDR1 and CDR2 are SGHTA and FQGNSA. The CDR3 loop spans 11 amino acids. Here the CDR3 reads CASTSSIEQFF. For the CDR3, the DNA is TGTGCCAGCACCTCGAGTATCGAGCAGTTCTTC.

This clone came up once. The rearrangement links TRBV5-1 to TRBJ2-1; 9 nucleotides agree with TRBD2. Trimming removed 4 bases from V and 4 bases from J; junction bases left unmatched: 9. Germline V gene data show CDR1 as SGHRS and CDR2 as YFSETQ. The CDR3 has 16 residues. CDR3 sequence reads: CASSLSGSLVYNEQFF. For the CDR3, the DNA is TGCGCCAGCAGCCTTAGCGGGAGCCTGGTTTACAATGAGCAGTTCTTC.

There are a few counts of this clone. V gene TRBV2 combines with J gene TRBJ2-1; TRBD2 matches 10 bases. Germline lookup yields CDR1 SNHLY and CDR2 FYNNEI. The CDR3 totals 14 residues. J lost 9 bases, V lost 6 bases, and 8 bases had no gene match. Here the CDR3 reads CASRTSGSWSEQFF. The CDR3 bases are TGTGCCAGCAGGACTAGCGGGTCATGGAGTGAGCAGTTCTTC.

This chain links TRBV19 with TRBJ1-2; perhaps TRBD1 as D (6 bases). The length of the CDR3 is 17 residues. Germline V gene lookup returns CDR1 LNHDA and CDR2 SQIVND (reference sequence). V lost 0 bases to trimming and J lost 3 bases, with 17 bases between them. The CDR3 DNA reads as TGTGCCAGTAGTATAGATGGCTACGACAGGCGACACTATGGCTACACCTTC. It translates to CASSIDGYDRRHYGYTF.

The chain uses TRBV14 and TRBJ2-7; maybe TRBD2 (6 bases). This CDR3 is 15 amino acids long. V shed 4 bases and J shed 0 bases, with 13 bases lying between them. Germline-derived CDR1 and CDR2 are SGHDN and FVKESK. The CDR3 nucleotides read TGTGCCAGCAGCCCGTCGGCTAGCGTCTCCTACGAGCAGTACTTC. This encodes CASSPSASVSYEQYF.

The gene calls are TRBV7-2 and TRBJ1-3, with D perhaps TRBD1 (5 bases). The CDR3 is 17 residues long. Germline assignment: CDR1 SGHTA and CDR2 FQGNSA. The ends were cut back, 1 base at V and 0 bases at J, with 13 bases in the middle. The CDR3: CASSLVLPQGSGNTIYF. CDR3 DNA: TGTGCCAGCAGCTTAGTCCTACCCCAGGGCTCTGGAAACACCATATATTTT. Looking up the rest from reference TRBV7-2 and TRBJ1-3 gives the full variable domain: GAGVSQSPSNKVTEKGKDVELRCDPISGHTALYWYRQSLGQGLEFLIYFQGNSAPDKSGLPSDRFSAERTGGSVSTLTIQRTQQEDSAVYLCASSLVLPQGSGNTIYFGEGSWLTVV.

The genes are TRBV7-2 and TRBJ2-5; 7 bases fit TRBD2. With the DNA end fitting TRBJ2-7 better, the J assignment may be wrong. The CDR3 extends over 15 amino acids. Germline V gene lookup returns CDR1 SGHTA and CDR2 FQGNSA. The CDR3 DNA is TGTGCCAGCAGCTTAACGGGGGGACCTTCCTACGAGCAGTACTTC. Translated: CASSLTGGPSYEQYF.

A few counts support this clone. The chain couples TRBV5-6 to TRBJ1-1; possible D gene TRBD1, 5 bases. The CDR3 is 14 amino acids. Germline V gene sequence: CDR1 SGHDT, CDR2 YYEEEE. V was pared by 5 bases and J by 2 bases, with 13 bases between. CDR3 sequence (DNA): TGTGCCAGCAGTCGAGGGGCGGGAAACACTGAAGCTTTCTTT. Protein: CASSRGAGNTEAFF.

This clone was counted a few times. The V and J genes are TRBV5-1 and TRBJ2-4, with D perhaps matching TRBD1 (6 bases). CDR1 is SGHRS, CDR2 YFSETQ, per germline. This CDR3 has 12 residues. The germline V and J ends were trimmed by 0 bases and 14 bases, with 12 bases remaining between them. DNA of the CDR3: TGCGCCAGCAGCTTGGGAGGACAGTTAGAGTACTTC. It encodes CASSLGGQLEYF. The full variable domain, rest sourced from reference TRBV5-1 and TRBJ2-4, is KAGVTQTPRYLIKTRGQQVTLSCSPISGHRSVSWYQQTPGQGLQFLFEYFSETQRNKGNFPGRFSGRQFSNSRSEMNVSTLELGDSALYLCASSLGGQLEYFGAGTRLSVL.

The rearrangement joins TRBV6-1 to TRBJ2-2, with D perhaps matching TRBD2 (6 bases). The V end was cut by 3 bases, the J end by 8 bases, with 10 bases between. CDR1 and CDR2 from the germline V gene are MNHNS and SASEGT. The CDR3 totals 13 residues. CDR3 sequence: CASSDWDSGELFF. The CDR3 DNA sequence: TGTGCCAGCAGTGATTGGGACTCGGGGGAGCTGTTTTTT.

V is TRBV6-5 and J is TRBJ1-1; 8 nucleotides align to TRBD1. This CDR3 contains 13 residues. The ends lost 4 bases at V and 3 bases at J; junction bases unmatched: 1. Germline CDR1 MNHEY, CDR2 SVGAGI. The CDR3 loop is CASSLTGDTEAFF. The CDR3, as DNA: TGTGCCAGCAGTTTGACAGGGGACACTGAAGCTTTCTTT.

The gene calls are TRBV27 and TRBJ2-1, with 13 bases fitting TRBD2. Germline loops: CDR1 MNHEY, CDR2 SMNVEV (reference sequence). Germline trimming cut 4 bases from V and 5 bases from J; bases unmatched to any gene: 2. This CDR3 comprises 15 residues. CDR3 region: CASSWGTSGNNEQFF. The CDR3 DNA reads as TGTGCCAGCAGTTGGGGGACTAGCGGGAACAATGAGCAGTTCTTC.

The table lists this clone with a few counts. The gene calls are TRBV4-1 and TRBJ1-1, with D perhaps TRBD1 (6 bases). The ends were cut back, 0 bases at V and 0 bases at J, with 11 bases in the middle. Germline V gene sequence: CDR1 MGHRA, CDR2 YSYEKL. The CDR3 spans 16 residues. CDR3 DNA: TGCGCCAGCAGCCAAGAGGGGGGGACAATGAACACTGAAGCTTTCTTT. Its translation is CASSQEGGTMNTEAFF.

The chain couples TRBV4-3 to TRBJ2-1; 12 nucleotides match TRBD2. Losses at the gene ends were 4 bases for V and 3 bases for J; bases not matched to a gene: 7. The CDR3 is 17 amino acids. Germline values: CDR1 LGHNA, CDR2 YSLEER. In DNA, the CDR3 is TGCGCCAGCAGCCTCAGGGGACTAGCGGGCGTCTACAATGAGCAGTTCTTC. Protein product: CASSLRGLAGVYNEQFF.

This rearrangement joins TRBV6-5 to TRBJ1-1; 7 nucleotides line up with TRBD1. The CDR3 has 12 residues. The germline V gene has CDR1 MNHEY and CDR2 SVGAGI. J lost 4 bases, V lost 6 bases, and 2 bases had no gene match. This CDR3 reads CASSPGGTEAFF. For the CDR3, the DNA is TGTGCCAGCAGCCCAGGGGGCACTGAAGCTTTCTTT.

V gene TRBV19 combines with J gene TRBJ2-7; 12 bases map to TRBD1. Germline CDR1 and CDR2: LNHDA and SQIVND (reference sequence). The CDR3 consists of 13 residues. After removal of 8 bases from V and 3 bases from J, the junction contained 2 bases not matched to a gene. DNA for the CDR3: TGTGCCAGTGGGACAGGGGGCGTCTACGAGCAGTACTTC. This codes for CASGTGGVYEQYF.

V and J are TRBV9 and TRBJ2-7; 9 positions match TRBD2. The CDR3 has 15 residues. J lost 2 bases, V lost 4 bases, and 7 bases had no gene match. CDR1 and CDR2 (germline): SGDLS, YYNGEE. CDR3 DNA: TGTGCCAGCAGCCCCATAGCGGGAGTCACCTACGAGCAGTACTTC. This codes for CASSPIAGVTYEQYF.

In its sample, this clone was seen once. The chain joins TRBV28 to TRBJ1-1, with TRBD1 matching over 8 bases. The V gene end was trimmed by 3 bases and the J gene end by 6 bases; junction bases not matched to a gene: 9. Germline V CDR1 and CDR2: MDHEN, SYDVKM. CDR3 length equals 15 residues. The CDR3 loop is CASSLVDRAGAEAFF. The CDR3 DNA sequence: TGTGCCAGCAGTTTGGTGGACAGGGCCGGCGCTGAAGCTTTCTTT.